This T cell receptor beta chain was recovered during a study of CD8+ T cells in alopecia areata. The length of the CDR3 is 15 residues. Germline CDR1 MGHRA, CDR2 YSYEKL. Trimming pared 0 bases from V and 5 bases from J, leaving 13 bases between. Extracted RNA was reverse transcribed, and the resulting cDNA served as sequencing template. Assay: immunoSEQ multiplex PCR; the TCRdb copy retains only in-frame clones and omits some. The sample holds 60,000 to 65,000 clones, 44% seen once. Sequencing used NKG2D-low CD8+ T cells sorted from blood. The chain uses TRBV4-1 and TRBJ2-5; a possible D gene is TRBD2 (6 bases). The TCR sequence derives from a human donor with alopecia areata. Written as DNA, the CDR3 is TGCGCCAGCAGCCAAGAGCCGACTAGAACGGAGACCCAGTACTTC. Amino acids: CASSQEPTRTETQYF.